The 7 T cell receptor beta chains below come from one sample, sequenced in a study of T cell repertoires in cytomegalovirus infection. TCRdb called the reads again in MiXCR, with one record for every CDR3 protein. The profile shows about 360,000 distinct CDR3 sequences, nearly 35% of them singletons. For these TCRs, the target antigens are not known. Sequencing was performed on cultured PBMCs, taken from culture after CMV antigen stimulation. These TCRs come from a human donor in good health (CMV status not recorded). Some clones in this sample may be carry-over from other donors' samples.

About this clonotype: A much larger clone is a single base away; this may be a read error. This chain links TRBV7-2 with TRBJ2-3; 12 nucleotides line up with TRBD2. With V trimmed by 3 bases and J by 3 bases, 4 bases remained unmatched. The CDR3 runs 16 residues. The germline V gene has CDR1 SGHTA and CDR2 FQGNSA. The CDR3 loop is CASSFRLAGETDTQYF. The CDR3 nucleotides are TGTGCCAGCAGCTTCAGACTAGCGGGAGAGACAGATACGCAGTATTTT.

In this sample, this clonotype turned up many times. V usage is TRBV19 and J usage is TRBJ1-5; no definite D call. Germline CDR1 reads LNHDA; CDR2 reads SQIVND (reference sequence). The length of the CDR3 is 12 residues. Trimming removed 7 bases at V and 5 bases at J, with 9 bases between. The CDR3 DNA reads as TGTGCCAGTAAACAGACCTATCAGCCCCAGCATTTT. This encodes CASKQTYQPQHF.

The table lists this clonotype with a few counts. V usage is TRBV6-2 or TRBV6-3 and J usage is TRBJ2-3; D remains ambiguous. CDR3 length: 13 amino acids. Trimming left V 5 bases short and J 7 bases short, with 13 bases between. CDR1 is MNHEY and CDR2 is SVGEGT in the germline V gene. The CDR3, as DNA: TGTGCCAGCAGTCCCCCTGAAGGTTATACGCAGTATTTT. This translates into CASSPPEGYTQYF.

V gene TRBV7-2 combines with J gene TRBJ1-5; 7 bases are a match to TRBD1. This CDR3 spans 14 amino acids. CDR1 is SGHTA, CDR2 FQGNSA, per germline. J lost 6 bases, V lost 5 bases, and 7 bases had no gene match. The chain's CDR3 is CASSPPGQAQPQHF. The CDR3 bases are TGTGCCAGCAGCCCGCCAGGACAGGCTCAGCCCCAGCATTTT.

This chain joins TRBV20-1 and TRBJ2-1; 7 bases fit TRBD2. J lost 1 base, V lost 3 bases, and 15 bases had no gene match. CDR1 and CDR2 (germline): DFQATT, SNEGSKA (reference sequence). The CDR3 is 18 residues long. This chain's CDR3 is CSASYSGELAASYNEQFF. DNA of the CDR3: TGCAGTGCTAGTTATTCGGGAGAGCTAGCGGCATCCTACAATGAGCAGTTCTTC.

Here the CDR3 reads CASTEGQGTYNEQFF. As DNA, the CDR3 is TGTGCCAGCACCGAGGGGCAGGGGACTTACAATGAGCAGTTCTTC. The rearrangement uses TRBV6-6 and TRBJ2-1; the D gene could be TRBD1 or TRBD2 (6 bases each). Trimming took 7 bases from V and 4 from J, leaving 17 bases between them. Germline assignment: CDR1 MNHNY and CDR2 SVGAGI (reference sequence). The CDR3 length is 15 residues.

V usage is TRBV5-5 and J usage is TRBJ2-2, with no clear D. The length of the CDR3 is 14 residues. The germline gives CDR1 SGHKS, CDR2 YYEKEE (reference sequence). V was clipped by 0 bases and J by 2 bases, with 5 bases between them. CDR3 DNA: TGTGCCAGCAGCTTGGGTTTTAACACCGGGGAGCTGTTTTTT. This translates into CASSLGFNTGELFF.